The 32 T cell receptor beta chains below all came from one sample that was sequenced in a study of blood T cells in healthy people across ages. Primed by a sample-barcoded 5' primer and a J-beta primer mix, a second PCR proceeded for about 7 to 11 cycles. MiXCR was run by TCRdb on the 5' RACE reads, yielding one entry per CDR3 protein. The sample records about 1.6 million distinct CDR3 sequences, about 32% being singletons. Sample: blood. These receptors were collected from a woman in her twenties or thirties in good health.

The chain employs TRBV2 and TRBJ1-2, with a weak D call TRBD1 (5 bases). Germline assignment: CDR1 SNHLY and CDR2 FYNNEI. Between the trimmed V and J ends, which lost 9 bases and 6 bases, there was a span of 17 bases. The CDR3 extends over 13 amino acids. The DNA for the CDR3 is TGTGCCAGTAATCGGCTGGGCAGGGATGGCTACACCTTC. This encodes CASNRLGRDGYTF.

CDR3 amino acids: CASSPGQGLGDTQYF. In DNA, the CDR3 is TGTGCCAGCAGTCCGGGACAGGGATTAGGAGATACGCAGTATTTT. This chain joins TRBV27 and TRBJ2-3; 9 positions agree with TRBD1. CDR1 is MNHEY, CDR2 SMNVEV, per germline (reference sequence). V shed 5 bases, J shed 5 bases, and the junction held 8 bases outside the gene matches. The CDR3 is made up of 15 amino acids.

This chain connects TRBV7-9 to TRBJ2-3; TRBD2 matches at 7 bases. The V segment lost 5 bases and the J segment 0 bases; nucleotides outside the gene matches: 5. The CDR3 is 15 amino acids. CDR1 is SEHNR and CDR2 is FQNEAQ in the germline V gene (reference sequence). Written as DNA, the CDR3 is TGTGCCAGCAGCCCAGCGGGGTCTAGCACAGATACGCAGTATTTT. Amino acids: CASSPAGSSTDTQYF.

The V call is TRBV28, the J call TRBJ2-4; 11 nucleotides line up with TRBD2. The length of the CDR3 is 17 residues. V shed 5 bases, J shed 2 bases, and the junction held 8 bases outside the gene matches. The germline CDR1 and CDR2 sequences are MDHEN and SYDVKM. The CDR3 sequence is CASSVALAGDTKNIQYF. The DNA of the CDR3 is TGTGCCAGCAGTGTGGCACTAGCGGGAGATACCAAAAACATTCAGTACTTC.

This clonotype was counted once. The J gene is TRBJ2-5, the V gene TRBV20-1; D remains ambiguous. TRBJ2-7 explains the end of the DNA better; the J call may be wrong. There are 16 residues in the CDR3. Germline V gene data show CDR1 as DFQATT and CDR2 as SNEGSKA (reference sequence). The CDR3 DNA reads TGCAGTGCTAGAGTACGGCAGGCCGGGTCCCGCTACGAGCAGTACTTC. This encodes CSARVRQAGSRYEQYF.

The chain links TRBV6-1 to TRBJ2-5; D possibly corresponds to TRBD2 (6 bases). CDR1 is MNHNS, CDR2 SASEGT, per germline. The V end was cut by 4 bases, the J end by 3 bases, with 15 bases between. The CDR3 sequence is 15 residues long. CDR3 nucleotides: TGTGCCAGCAGTGGTACCTGGGGAGGCGAAGAGACCCAGTACTTC. Translated, it gives CASSGTWGGEETQYF.

The table lists this clonotype with a few counts. The V and J genes are TRBV3-1 and TRBJ1-1; D unclear. This CDR3 contains 14 residues. CDR1 is LGHDT, CDR2 YNNKEL, per germline (reference sequence). V was pared by 1 base and J by 1 base, with 7 bases between. The CDR3 DNA is TGTGCCAGCAGCCAAGGGGCAGGGAACACTGAAGCTTTCTTT. Translation gives CASSQGAGNTEAFF.

The V gene is TRBV12-3 or TRBV12-4, the J gene TRBJ2-7; 7 nucleotides align to TRBD1. V trimming: 4 bases; J trimming: 6 bases; junction bases outside the gene matches: 9. This CDR3 has 14 residues. CDR3 coding DNA: TGTGCCAGCAGTTGGGATGACAGGGCCCCCGAGCAGTACTTC. Its translation: CASSWDDRAPEQYF.

This chain uses TRBV21-1 with TRBJ1-4. TRBV21-1 is given as a pseudogene. The CDR3 covers 17 residues. CDR3 sequence: CASSPGGPPATNEKLFF. Written as DNA, the CDR3 is TGTGCCAGCAGCCCGGGGGGACCACCCGCAACTAATGAAAAACTGTTTTTT.

This clonotype was detected only a few times. V gene TRBV6-1 combines with J gene TRBJ2-7, with D unresolved. The CDR3 covers 16 residues. Germline CDR1 is MNHNS and CDR2 is SASEGT. V was shortened by 0 bases and J by 0 bases, with 12 bases between the two germline ends. In nucleotides, the CDR3 is TGTGCCAGCAGTGAAGCAGCAGCTGGTATCTCCTACGAGCAGTACTTC. Residues: CASSEAAAGISYEQYF.

V gene TRBV5-1 combines with J gene TRBJ2-5; perhaps TRBD2 as D (6 bases). Germline V gene sequence: CDR1 SGHRS, CDR2 YFSETQ. Trimming cost V 1 base and J 2 bases, with 15 bases left between them. The CDR3 runs 16 residues. The CDR3: CASSLQEGIRQETQYF. For the CDR3, the DNA is TGCGCCAGCAGCTTGCAGGAGGGAATAAGGCAAGAGACCCAGTACTTC. Full variable domain (outside the CDR3, taken from reference TRBV5-1 and TRBJ2-5): KAGVTQTPRYLIKTRGQQVTLSCSPISGHRSVSWYQQTPGQGLQFLFEYFSETQRNKGNFPGRFSGRQFSNSRSEMNVSTLELGDSALYLCASSLQEGIRQETQYFGPGTRLLVL.

This clonotype was seen a few times. The chain links TRBV7-9 to TRBJ1-1; possible D gene TRBD1, 5 bases. Trimming shortened V by 3 bases and J by 3 bases, and 11 bases separated the two germline ends. CDR1 and CDR2 from the germline V gene are SEHNR and FQNEAQ (reference sequence). The CDR3 covers 14 residues. The CDR3 DNA is TGTGCCAGCAGCTTTCCGGGGGATTACACTGAAGCTTTCTTT. It codes for CASSFPGDYTEAFF. Together with reference TRBV7-9 and TRBJ1-1, the CDR3 gives the full variable domain: DTGVSQNPRHKITKRGQNVTFRCDPISEHNRLYWYRQTLGQGPEFLTYFQNEAQLEKSRLLSDRFSAERPKGSFSTLEIQRTEQGDSAMYLCASSFPGDYTEAFFGQGTRLTVV.

This chain connects TRBV3-1 to TRBJ2-7; no firm D call. Trimming removed 1 base at V and 4 bases at J, with 8 bases between. The CDR3 is 13 amino acids. Looked up from germline, CDR1 is LGHDT and CDR2 is YNNKEL (reference sequence). The CDR3 region has the DNA TGTGCCAGCAGCCAAGGACACGAGTACGAGCAGTACTTC. Amino acids: CASSQGHEYEQYF.

The rearrangement joins TRBV3-1 to TRBJ2-7; tentatively, D is TRBD2 (6 bases). CDR3 length: 14 amino acids. Germline V gene data show CDR1 as LGHDT and CDR2 as YNNKEL (reference sequence). Between the trimmed V and J ends, which lost 5 bases and 6 bases, there was a span of 17 bases. Here the CDR3 DNA reads TGTGCCAGCAGCTCCCGGGAGAAGAAGAGCGAGCAGTACTTC. This translates into CASSSREKKSEQYF.

In its sample, this clonotype was seen a few times. The chain has TRBV9 and TRBJ1-2, with D maybe TRBD1 (6 bases). The CDR3 extends over 17 amino acids. Germline V CDR1 and CDR2: SGDLS, YYNGEE. V gave up 4 bases and J gave up 2 bases, with 21 bases separating them. CDR3 loop: CASSLYGGGSVNYGYTF. The CDR3 bases are TGTGCCAGCAGCCTCTATGGGGGGGGCAGCGTCAACTATGGCTACACCTTC.

The V call is TRBV4-2, the J call TRBJ2-5; TRBD2 might be the D (6 bases). The end of the DNA aligns better with TRBJ2-1, so the J call may be wrong. The germline CDR1 and CDR2 sequences are LGHNA and YNFKEQ. The CDR3 is made up of 15 amino acids. This chain's CDR3 is CASSQHLADQEIQFF. For the CDR3, the DNA is TGTGCCAGCAGCCAACACTTAGCGGACCAAGAGATCCAGTTCTTC.

This clonotype was detected only a few times. The CDR3 region has the DNA TGCAGTGCCGAGGGGGGCAGGGAGGGCTTTAGCTACACCTTC. This gives the protein CSAEGGREGFSYTF. This sequence joins TRBV20-1 and TRBJ1-2; tentative D call: TRBD1 (6 bases). Germline V gene data show CDR1 as DFQATT and CDR2 as SNEGSKA (reference sequence). This CDR3 has 14 residues. V was cut by 6 bases and J by 9 bases, with 23 bases left in between.

The V and J genes are TRBV6-6 and TRBJ2-7; tentatively, D is TRBD2 (5 bases). Trimming pared 2 bases from V and 4 bases from J, leaving 18 bases between. This CDR3 contains 16 residues. Germline CDR1 MNHNY, CDR2 SVGAGI (reference sequence). CDR3 nucleotide sequence: TGTGCCAGCAGTTACACCCCCGGGGTCATTTGGTACGAGCAGTACTTC. As protein: CASSYTPGVIWYEQYF.

This clonotype was counted many times. In DNA, the CDR3 is TGCAGCGTTGTGGGTAGGGGGAACTACGAGCAGTACTTC. Its translation is CSVVGRGNYEQYF. The chain joins TRBV29-1 to TRBJ2-7, with D possibly matching TRBD1 (6 bases). V was trimmed by 4 bases and J by 3 bases, leaving 13 bases between them. Germline CDR1 SQVTM, CDR2 ANQGSEA. The CDR3 runs 13 residues.

This clonotype was picked up one time. The chain couples TRBV6-5 to TRBJ2-1; 9 positions agree with TRBD1. The J segment lost 0 bases and the V segment lost 4 bases, leaving 7 bases of the junction unmatched. Per the germline V gene, CDR1 is MNHEY and CDR2 is SVGAGI. The CDR3 spans 17 residues. The CDR3 DNA follows: TGTGCCAGCAGTTTACAAGGGACAGGGAGCTCCTACAATGAGCAGTTCTTC. Its protein product is CASSLQGTGSSYNEQFF.

V and J are TRBV5-1 and TRBJ2-7, with 7 positions matching TRBD1. The V gene's germline CDR1 is SGHRS and CDR2 YFSETQ. J lost 2 bases, V lost 1 base, and 9 bases had no gene match. The CDR3 sequence is 16 residues long. The chain's CDR3 is CASSLSSQGPPYEQYF. CDR3 bases: TGCGCCAGCAGCTTGTCCTCACAGGGGCCTCCCTACGAGCAGTACTTC.

This sequence joins TRBV4-2 and TRBJ1-1, with D possibly being TRBD1 (5 bases). Germline V gene sequence: CDR1 LGHNA, CDR2 YNFKEQ. Trimming removed 0 bases from V and 5 bases from J, with 10 bases in between. CDR3 length: 14 residues. CDR3 region: CASSQDGGLTEAFF. The CDR3, as DNA: TGTGCCAGCAGCCAAGACGGGGGGTTGACTGAAGCTTTCTTT.

This CDR3 is CASSTMTGAYEQYF. CDR3 DNA: TGCGCCAGCAGCACCATGACAGGGGCCTACGAGCAGTACTTC. The chain couples TRBV5-1 to TRBJ2-7; 8 bases map to TRBD1. The length of the CDR3 is 14 residues. Trimming removed 4 bases from V and 2 bases from J; junction bases left unmatched: 5. CDR1 is SGHRS, CDR2 YFSETQ, per germline.

V gene TRBV29-1 combines with J gene TRBJ2-7; TRBD2 is a possible D gene (6 bases). V shed 4 bases and J shed 2 bases, with 15 bases lying between them. This CDR3 comprises 14 residues. The germline V gene has CDR1 SQVTM and CDR2 ANQGSEA. CDR3 residues: CSVVVVGSPYEQYF. The CDR3 region has the DNA TGCAGCGTTGTTGTGGTCGGGAGCCCCTACGAGCAGTACTTC.

This clonotype was picked up a small number of times. This chain links TRBV4-1 with TRBJ1-1; D is perhaps TRBD1 (5 bases). Germline CDR1 MGHRA, CDR2 YSYEKL. The CDR3 has 15 residues. Trimming left V 6 bases short and J 4 bases short, with 18 bases between. DNA for the CDR3: TGCGCCAGCAGGCAGACCCTGACGGGGGGCACTGAAGCTTTCTTT. Protein sequence: CASRQTLTGGTEAFF.

The V gene is TRBV5-4, the J gene TRBJ2-5, with 7 bases that match TRBD1. The J call may not be correct, given that the DNA end is closer to TRBJ2-7. CDR3 length equals 14 residues. Germline CDR1 SGHNT, CDR2 YYREEE (reference sequence). The CDR3 reads CASSTQGFEYEQYF. The CDR3 DNA reads as TGTGCCAGCAGCACACAGGGGTTCGAATACGAGCAGTACTTC.

CDR3: CASSLLQGGQTQYF. CDR3 DNA: TGTGCCAGCAGCTTATTGCAGGGCGGACAGACCCAGTACTTC. This chain joins TRBV7-9 and TRBJ2-5; D may be TRBD1 (5 bases). The CDR3 runs 14 residues. The V end lost 2 bases, the J end lost 6 bases, and 13 bases lay between the germline ends. The V gene's germline CDR1 is SEHNR and CDR2 FQNEAQ (reference sequence).

The chain employs TRBV11-2 and TRBJ1-2; TRBD1 matches at 8 bases. The V gene end was trimmed by 3 bases and the J gene end by 10 bases; junction bases not matched to a gene: 10. Per the germline V gene, CDR1 is SGHAT and CDR2 is FQNNGV. The CDR3 totals 14 residues. The CDR3 region is CASSFGQGGSYYTF. CDR3 sequence (DNA): TGTGCCAGCAGCTTCGGACAGGGCGGATCATACTACACCTTC.

The chain links TRBV3-1 to TRBJ2-7; 11 bases align to TRBD2. With the DNA end fitting TRBJ2-5 better, the J assignment may be wrong. The CDR3 sequence is 16 residues long. The germline CDR1 and CDR2 sequences are LGHDT and YNNKEL (reference sequence). The CDR3 bases are TGTGCCAGCAGCCAAGAAAGTCTAGCGGGGGGAGAGACCCAGTACTTC. It is translated as CASSQESLAGGETQYF.

V and J are TRBV7-9 and TRBJ2-5, with TRBD1 as a possible D gene (6 bases). The CDR3 loop spans 16 amino acids. The germline V gene encodes CDR1 SEHNR and CDR2 FQNEAQ (reference sequence). V gave up 3 bases and J gave up 1 base, with 15 bases separating them. The CDR3, as DNA: TGTGCCAGCAGCTTCCGCCCCGGGACACTCCAAGAGACCCAGTACTTC. It codes for CASSFRPGTLQETQYF.

This clonotype has ten or more counts. This sequence joins TRBV7-9 and TRBJ2-7, with D tentatively TRBD1 or TRBD2 (5 bases each). The germline CDR1 and CDR2 sequences are SEHNR and FQNEAQ (reference sequence). The CDR3 has 13 residues. Trimming pared 2 bases from V and 9 bases from J, leaving 14 bases between. As DNA, the CDR3 is TGTGCCAGCAGCTTATCCAGGGACCTGGGGCAGTACTTC. The encoded protein is CASSLSRDLGQYF.

V is TRBV20-1 and J is TRBJ2-7, with TRBD2 matching 8 bases. Germline CDR1 reads DFQATT; CDR2 reads SNEGSKA (reference sequence). The CDR3 runs 13 residues. V shed 7 bases, J shed 4 bases, and the junction held 9 bases outside the gene matches. In nucleotides, the CDR3 is TGCAGTGGTGGGATTAGCGGGATATACGAGCAGTACTTC. Translated, it gives CSGGISGIYEQYF.